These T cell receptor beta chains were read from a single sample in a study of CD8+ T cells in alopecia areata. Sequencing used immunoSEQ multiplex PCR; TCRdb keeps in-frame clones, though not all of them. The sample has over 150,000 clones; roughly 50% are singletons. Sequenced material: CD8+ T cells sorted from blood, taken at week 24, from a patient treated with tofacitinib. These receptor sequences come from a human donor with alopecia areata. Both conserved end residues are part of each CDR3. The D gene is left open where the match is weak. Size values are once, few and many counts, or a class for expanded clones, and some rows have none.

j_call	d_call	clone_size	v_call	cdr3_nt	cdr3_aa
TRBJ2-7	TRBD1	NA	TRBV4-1	TGCGCCAGCAGCCAAGGCTTCCTGTTCGGGACAGGGGGCGAGCAGTACTTC	CASSQGFLFGTGGEQYF
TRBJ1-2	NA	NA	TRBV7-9	TGTGCCAGCAGCTTGGCTAGGTCCCTCTATGGCTACACCTTC	CASSLARSLYGYTF
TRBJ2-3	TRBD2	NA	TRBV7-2	TGTGCCAGCAGCCCAGGTGTAGCGGGGTCCACAGATACGCAGTATTTT	CASSPGVAGSTDTQYF
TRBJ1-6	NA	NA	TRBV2	TGTGCCAGCAGTGATTGGAGTTCCTATAATTCACCCCTCCACTTT	CASSDWSSYNSPLHF
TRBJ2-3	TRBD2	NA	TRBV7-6	TGTGCCAGCAGCGTCCTTAGCGGGGAGGTCACAGATACGCAGTATTTT	CASSVLSGEVTDTQYF
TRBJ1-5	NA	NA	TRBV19	TGTGCCAGTAGTATAACAGGGAGTCAGCCCCAGCATTTT	CASSITGSQPQHF
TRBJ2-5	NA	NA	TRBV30	TGTGCCTGGAGAGCAATCCGAGAGACCCAGTACTTC	CAWRAIRETQYF
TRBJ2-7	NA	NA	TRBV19	TGTGCCAGTAGTATAGATCGGTCCTACGAGCAGTACTTC	CASSIDRSYEQYF
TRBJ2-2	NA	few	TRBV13	TGTGCCAGCAGCCCAGTGACAGGCAACACCGGGGAGCTGTTTTTT	CASSPVTGNTGELFF
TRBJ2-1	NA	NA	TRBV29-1	TGCAGCGTTTTTCTATACGAGCAGTTCTTC	CSVFLYEQFF
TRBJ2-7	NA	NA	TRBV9	TGTGCCAGCAGCGTAGGAGGATATGGGGGGCCTCTTTCCTACGAGCAGTACTTC	CASSVGGYGGPLSYEQYF
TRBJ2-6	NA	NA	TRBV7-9	TGTGCCAGCAGCTTCAGGGACTCTGGGGCCAACGTCCTGACTTTC	CASSFRDSGANVLTF
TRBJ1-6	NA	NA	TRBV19	TGTGCCAGTAGTATGGGTCAGGGGAATTCACCCCTCCACTTT	CASSMGQGNSPLHF
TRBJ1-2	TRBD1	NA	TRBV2	TGTGCCAGCATGGGGACAGGGGACTATGGCTACACCTTC	CASMGTGDYGYTF
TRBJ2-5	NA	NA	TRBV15	TGTGCCACCAGCAGAGCAGGCAGGGGAAATCAAGAGACCCAGTACTTC	CATSRAGRGNQETQYF
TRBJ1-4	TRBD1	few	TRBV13	TGTGCCAGCAGCTGGGAGACAGGGGGCCATGAAAAACTGTTTTTT	CASSWETGGHEKLFF
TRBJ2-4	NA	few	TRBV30	TGTGCCTGGTCGACCCCCCAGGGAAACATTCAGTACTTC	CAWSTPQGNIQYF
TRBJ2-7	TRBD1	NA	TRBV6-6	TGTGCCAGCAACGAGGACAGGGGGCTACTCGACGAGCAGTACTTC	CASNEDRGLLDEQYF
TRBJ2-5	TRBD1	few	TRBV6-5	TGTGCCAGCAGTTTAGGACAGGGAAGGGCCCAGTACTTC	CASSLGQGRAQYF
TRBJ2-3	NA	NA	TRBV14	TGTGCCAGCAGCCAAGGTAGCAACTACCCACCACTCGCCCCGCAGTATTTT	CASSQGSNYPPLAPQYF
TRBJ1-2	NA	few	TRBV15	TGTGCCACCAGCAGAGATAGGGGGGGCGCGGATGGCTACACCTTC	CATSRDRGGADGYTF
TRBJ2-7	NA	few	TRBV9	TGTGCCAGCAGCGTAGTGCCAGCCTACGAGCAGTACTTC	CASSVVPAYEQYF
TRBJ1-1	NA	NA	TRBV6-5	TGTGCCAGCAGTTACTCGGTGGGTAACACTGAAGCTTTCTTT	CASSYSVGNTEAFF
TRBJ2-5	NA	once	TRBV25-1	TGTGCCAGCAGTGAATTAGGGAGGGGGGGAGAGACCCAGTACTTC	CASSELGRGGETQYF
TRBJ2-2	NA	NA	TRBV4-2	TGTGCCAGCAGCCGCCAGAGGGAGCTGTTTTTT	CASSRQRELFF
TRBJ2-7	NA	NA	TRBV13	TGTGCCAGCAGCCACTCGATCGACGAGCAGTACTTC	CASSHSIDEQYF
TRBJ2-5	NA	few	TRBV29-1	TGCAGCGTAAACAGGGAGACCCAGTACTTC	CSVNRETQYF
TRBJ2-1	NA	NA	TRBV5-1	TGCGCCAGCAGCTTGGGGGTGAATGAGCAGTTCTTC	CASSLGVNEQFF
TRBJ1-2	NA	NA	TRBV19	TGTGCCAGTAGTCTACCAGGGCGCGGCAACTATGGCTACACCTTC	CASSLPGRGNYGYTF
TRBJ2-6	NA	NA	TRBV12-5	TGTGCTACCGGTACCTCTGGGGCCAACGTCCTGACTTTC	CATGTSGANVLTF
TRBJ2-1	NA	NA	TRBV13	TGTGCCAGCAGCTCCGCGGCCGACAGAAGAGCAAATGAGCAGTTCTTC	CASSSAADRRANEQFF
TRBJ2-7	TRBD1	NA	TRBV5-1	TGCGCCAGCTTCCCTGAGGGACAGACCTCCTACGAGCAGTACTTC	CASFPEGQTSYEQYF